The 18 T cell receptor beta chains listed next were all sequenced from one sample in a study of blood T cells in healthy people across ages. A second PCR, run for roughly 7 to 11 cycles, used a sample-barcoded 5' primer plus a J-beta primer mix. TCRdb analysed the 5' RACE reads with MiXCR anew, one entry per CDR3 protein. The profile shows roughly 800,000 distinct CDR3 sequences, roughly 60% of them singletons. The sequencing sample was made of blood. The receptors were gathered from a young man in good health.

This clonotype was counted between two and nine times. The V call is TRBV28, the J call TRBJ1-1, with 8 bases that match TRBD1. The V segment lost 7 bases and the J segment 5 bases; nucleotides outside the gene matches: 18. This CDR3 comprises 17 residues. CDR1 is MDHEN and CDR2 is SYDVKM in the germline V gene. Written as DNA, the CDR3 is TGTGCCAGCATCCCTGCGGGGGCAGGGGGCTATGGAACTGAAGCTTTCTTT. As protein: CASIPAGAGGYGTEAFF.

This clonotype came up once. The chain's CDR3 is CASSPPDKNTGELFF. The DNA of the CDR3 is TGTGCCAGCAGTCCCCCCGACAAGAACACCGGGGAGCTGTTTTTT. This chain uses TRBV12-3 or TRBV12-4 with TRBJ2-2; D unclear. The CDR3 totals 15 residues. V was pared by 5 bases and J by 1 base, with 11 bases between.

The J gene is TRBJ1-2, the V gene TRBV2; 9 bases map to TRBD1. Germline values: CDR1 SNHLY, CDR2 FYNNEI. Trimming took 7 bases from V and 6 from J; bases not matched to a gene: 6. The CDR3 consists of 13 residues. DNA for the CDR3: TGTGCCAGCACCGGGGACAGGGAAGATGGCTACACCTTC. It is translated as CASTGDREDGYTF.

This clonotype turned up a few times. The CDR3 protein is CASSSGGIHNEQFF. The CDR3 region has the DNA TGCGCCAGCAGTTCGGGGGGTATCCACAATGAGCAGTTCTTC. The chain carries TRBV5-1 and TRBJ2-1; TRBD2 aligns across 7 bases. Germline CDR1 SGHRS, CDR2 YFSETQ. J gave up 5 bases and V 5 bases, and 7 bases lay outside the gene matches. The CDR3 has 14 residues.

The chain employs TRBV29-1 and TRBJ2-1, with 10 bases aligning to TRBD1. V dropped 6 bases and J dropped 7; count of bases not matched to a gene: 9. The CDR3 is made up of 14 amino acids. The germline gives CDR1 SQVTM, CDR2 ANQGSEA. CDR3 sequence reads: CSVAPGQGRNEQFF. As DNA, the CDR3 is TGCAGCGTGGCACCGGGACAGGGGAGAAATGAGCAGTTCTTC.

This clonotype was observed a handful of times. This chain connects TRBV7-9 to TRBJ1-1, with D tentatively TRBD1 (6 bases). Germline CDR1 SEHNR, CDR2 FQNEAQ (reference sequence). The CDR3 sequence is 16 residues long. V was cut by 1 base and J by 3 bases, with 15 bases left in between. The CDR3 loop is CASSLGQGTPDTEAFF. CDR3 coding DNA: TGTGCCAGCAGCTTAGGGCAGGGGACCCCAGACACTGAAGCTTTCTTT.

The chain uses TRBV12-3 or TRBV12-4 and TRBJ2-2, with a tentative D call TRBD2 (5 bases). The V end was cut by 6 bases, the J end by 1 base, with 12 bases between. This CDR3 is built from 15 residues. The CDR3 DNA reads as TGTGCCAGCAGCCCTCACGGGGTGAACACCGGGGAGCTGTTTTTT. It translates to CASSPHGVNTGELFF.

This clonotype has a handful of counts. The V call is TRBV10-3, the J call TRBJ2-7; no definite D call. V was cut by 8 bases and J by 5 bases, with 19 bases left in between. Germline V gene sequence: CDR1 ENHRY, CDR2 SYGVKD. CDR3 length: 14 amino acids. CDR3 nucleotide sequence: TGTGCCATCTCTGGTTTAATGGGTCTGCACGAGCAGTACTTC. Its translation: CAISGLMGLHEQYF.

The rearrangement uses TRBV2 and TRBJ2-1; 8 nucleotides agree with TRBD2. V shed 8 bases, J shed 0 bases, and the junction held 9 bases outside the gene matches. This CDR3 has 16 residues. Germline CDR1 reads SNHLY; CDR2 reads FYNNEI. The CDR3 sequence: CASGREGSASYNEQFF. The DNA for the CDR3 is TGTGCCAGCGGACGGGAGGGGAGCGCCTCCTACAATGAGCAGTTCTTC.

V gene TRBV5-1 combines with J gene TRBJ1-6; TRBD1 matches at 7 bases. The CDR3 spans 16 residues. V was pared by 0 bases and J by 8 bases, with 8 bases of the junction left unmatched. The germline CDR1 and CDR2 sequences are SGHRS and YFSETQ. This chain's CDR3 is CASSLEGTAPDSPLHF. CDR3 sequence (DNA): TGCGCCAGCAGCTTGGAGGGGACAGCTCCTGATTCACCCCTCCACTTT.

Of note for this clonotype: A read error may be the cause here, since a much bigger clone is one base away. The chain recombines TRBV29-1 with TRBJ2-1, with D possibly called TRBD1 or TRBD2 (6 bases each). V shed 7 bases and J shed 11 bases, with 33 bases lying between them. Germline V gene sequence: CDR1 SQVTM, CDR2 ANQGSEA. CDR3 length equals 17 residues. The CDR3 here is CSGTRTPGLGAENKQFF. In DNA, the CDR3 is TGCAGCGGGACACGCACCCCGGGACTGGGGGCAGAAAATAAGCAGTTCTTC.

The V and J genes are TRBV18 and TRBJ2-5, with 14 bases fitting TRBD2. The J call may be incorrect, as the DNA end agrees better with TRBJ2-7. The CDR3 runs 19 residues. The V gene's germline CDR1 is KGHSH and CDR2 LQKENI. In DNA, the CDR3 is TGTGCCAGCTCGTGGGCTATGGGGACTAGCGGGAGTACGTCACACGAGCAGTACTTC. It encodes CASSWAMGTSGSTSHEQYF.

This clonotype was observed once. The chain has TRBV20-1 and TRBJ2-5, with 8 bases that match TRBD2. The CDR3 length is 15 residues. V was pared by 1 base and J by 2 bases, with 6 bases of the junction left unmatched. Germline loops: CDR1 DFQATT, CDR2 SNEGSKA (reference sequence). The CDR3 coding sequence is TGCAGTGCTAGAGCCCCGGGGGGGCGACAAGAGACCCAGTACTTC. It specifies CSARAPGGRQETQYF.

This clonotype was observed a few times. The V call is TRBV2, the J call TRBJ2-7; TRBD2 matches at 8 bases. The junction had 2 bases not matched to a gene; V was cut back by 3 bases and J by 4 bases. Germline CDR1 SNHLY, CDR2 FYNNEI. CDR3 length: 13 residues. The CDR3 nucleotides are TGTGCCAGCAGTGACGGGGGGGCTTACGAGCAGTACTTC. It is translated as CASSDGGAYEQYF.

V and J are TRBV30 and TRBJ2-3; D gene ambiguous. CDR3 length: 13 residues. Germline lookup yields CDR1 GTSNPN and CDR2 SVGIG (reference sequence). Between the trimmed V and J ends, which lost 4 bases and 3 bases, there was a span of 11 bases. Written as DNA, the CDR3 is TGTGCCTGGACGCGGAGTGGTACAGATACGCAGTATTTT. As protein: CAWTRSGTDTQYF.

The chain is built from TRBV7-2 and TRBJ1-2; D gene unclear. This CDR3 is 14 amino acids long. V lost 5 bases and J 3 bases, leaving 13 bases between the germline ends. Looked up from germline, CDR1 is SGHTA and CDR2 is FQGNSA. The CDR3 DNA sequence: TGTGCCAGCAGCCAAGGGCCGCGAGACTATGGCTACACCTTC. Translation: CASSQGPRDYGYTF.

V usage is TRBV7-2 and J usage is TRBJ2-5; tentative D call: TRBD2 (6 bases). V was pared by 5 bases and J by 2 bases, with 12 bases between. This CDR3 has 14 residues. CDR1 SGHTA and CDR2 FQGNSA come from the germline V gene. The chain's CDR3 is CASSQPAGQETQYF. The CDR3 DNA follows: TGTGCCAGCAGCCAGCCGGCGGGGCAAGAGACCCAGTACTTC.

This clonotype was seen a handful of times. V and J are TRBV5-5 and TRBJ2-5; the D gene is possibly TRBD1 (5 bases). This CDR3 has 15 amino acids. The ends were cut back, 1 base at V and 3 bases at J, with 13 bases in the middle. Germline loops: CDR1 SGHKS, CDR2 YYEKEE (reference sequence). CDR3 loop: CASSLNPQGKETQYF. In DNA form, the CDR3 reads TGTGCCAGCAGCTTGAATCCGCAGGGTAAAGAGACCCAGTACTTC.